This record covers a single T cell receptor beta chain. The antigen is unknown. Individual cDNA molecules carried attached unique molecular identifiers. TCRdb reprocessed the 5' RACE reads via MiXCR and lists one record per CDR3 protein. The repertoire holds fewer than 130,000 distinct CDR3 sequences, with 10% to 15% as singletons. The data were obtained in a study of early T cells in non-severe SARS-CoV-2 infection. Turning to the study itself: The sequenced material was bulk RNA from unsorted whole blood, and its chains were unpaired. Overall study findings and caveats: Private and CD4 specificities were missed by VDJdb matching, skewed to anti-spike CD8.

The source of this sequence is an adult who was a healthcare worker with PCR-confirmed SARS-CoV-2 infection or an uninfected control (not recorded which). The input for sequencing was whole blood, taken at baseline.

As DNA, the CDR3 is TGTGCCAGCAGTGCCCCGGCAGGGGGGTCCTACGAGCAGTACTTC. It yields the protein CASSAPAGGSYEQYF. The chain employs TRBV28 and TRBJ2-7; tentatively, D is TRBD1 (7 bases). The CDR3 extends over 15 amino acids. Germline V gene sequence: CDR1 MDHEN, CDR2 SYDVKM. V was shortened by 5 bases and J by 1 base, with 15 bases between the two germline ends.